This TCR beta chain was recovered during a study of shared clonotypes between healthy human individuals (dated by TCRdb to 2020 to 2022). Study-level background: The cohort comprised a couple of women and a few men aged 18 to 49 years. Blood TCR repertoires of five healthy adults were deeply sequenced to estimate repertoire size and the extent of clonotype sharing between individuals. To increase sequencing depth and limit assay-specific biases, TCR repertoire library preparation and sequencing were carried out by different laboratories using diverse techniques. Each donor's leukapheresis produced roughly between roughly 0.85 and 10 billion PBMCs. On the study overall, not on this receptor specifically: Because the study included a small number of donors, the genetic and exposure-history diversity represented was limited. Sampling was restricted to blood, and TCR repertoires in tissue are likely to differ from TCR repertoires in blood. Pairwise subsampling indicated that sequencing depth was expected to affect the degree of clonotype sharing among donors.

The CDR3 holds 15 amino acids from the cysteine to the phenylalanine. The only DNA kept is the CDR3, 45 bases in frame from the first base. The junction carries 11 bases between V and J, which are trimmed by 0 bases and 2 bases respectively. CDR1 and CDR2 are drawn from the germline V gene (reference sequence): SGHNT, YYREEE. In the case of this clone: The antigen this receptor binds is unknown. No clone much larger than this one lies a single base away; base qualities are absent.

Using the deep immunoSEQ assay, multiplex PCR amplified TCR CDR3 regions from genomic DNA. Extracted genomic DNA from each cell subset was distributed evenly across all wells of several immunoSEQ 96-well plates, and each plate was treated as a replicate. For unsorted PBMC, around 310 ng of genomic DNA, equivalent to around 30,000 T cell genomes, went into each replicate PCR. Genomic DNA from unsorted PBMC was sequenced over ten immunoSEQ deep assay plates. Purified libraries were quantified with a Qubit 3.0 fluorometer, sized on a Bioanalyzer 2100, and re-quantified with the KAPA Library Quantification kit. Each immunoSEQ 96-well plate was sequenced on its own single-read 150-cycle Illumina NextSeq 550 flow cell. As for the authors' bioinformatics: Because the immunoSEQ output held only junctional sequences and lacked quality scores, the filtering could not match the filtering applied to full-length reads. To assign V/J genes and CDR3, sequences were annotated against IMGT germline references using PyIR, a Python wrapper for IgBLAST v1.9. Reads with weak V/J assignments (E-value above 1e-6), missing CDR3, stop codons, out-of-frame junctions, or ambiguous translated residues were removed. V3J clonotypes were defined as sequences sharing the same inferred V gene, J gene, and CDR3 amino acid sequence. Percentage overlap between repertoires was calculated by dividing the number of shared unique clonotypes by the size of the smaller repertoire. RTK rarefaction, the Chao1 estimator, and Recon v2.1 estimates of unobserved clonotypes were used to assess repertoire richness. This immuneACCESS table, as held by TCRdb, lists in-frame sequences with V and J called but not all clones. Of the missing ones, under half trace to an unresolved V gene in checked studies; the others have no known cause. For V, J and clone size, that table is used; D and trimming come from the DNA. The sample has around 480,000 clones on record, over 75% of them singletons. Of the sample, 12% is held by the ten largest clones.

The donors were healthy, HIV-negative adults who had no recently reported acute infections or vaccinations. Only Caucasian adults living in Nashville, Tennessee, USA were represented among the donors. For unsorted samples, about 90 million PBMCs were counted and genomic DNA was extracted with the QIAamp DNA Blood Mini kit. Blood was obtained by leukapheresis, after which PBMCs were separated by Ficoll-Histopaque density gradient centrifugation and cryopreserved in liquid nitrogen vapor phase. The rearrangement combines TRBV5-4 with TRBJ2-5; there is no confident call for the D gene. The clonotype originates from a woman aged 40 to 50 in good health. Some clones in this sample may be carry-over from other donors' samples. Sequenced input: PBMCs. Here is the DNA: TGTGCCAGCAGCTTGGGGACGGGCCGGCAAGAGACCCAGTACTTC. This gives the protein CASSLGTGRQETQYF.